These 9 T cell receptor beta chains were all obtained from the same sample, sequenced in a study of T cell responses to AZD1222 COVID-19 vaccine (TCRdb year 2021). The meaning of the sample's time point label: sample from adult after SARS-CoV-2 infection, after symptom onset. Library prep was done by the immunoSEQ multiplex PCR assay. The table was pulled from immuneACCESS by TCRdb, which kept in-frame rearrangements only. Such tables lose some clones; where checked, under half of the loss comes from unresolved V genes, and the rest has no known cause. This sample has about 150,000 clones in its table, and 70% to 90% of those were observed once. The top ten hold more than 6.5% of the sample. The sample was peripheral blood, taken after recovery from COVID-19. The receptor source for this set is an adult who had recovered from COVID-19.

The chain recombines TRBV9 with TRBJ2-2, with D perhaps TRBD2 (7 bases). V gave up 1 base and J gave up 2 bases, with 15 bases separating them. This CDR3 is built from 17 residues. Germline V gives CDR1 SGDLS, CDR2 YYNGEE. This CDR3 is CASSVYGGPTNTGELFF. CDR3 in DNA: TGTGCCAGCAGCGTATACGGGGGGCCTACAAACACCGGGGAGCTGTTTTTT.

V usage is TRBV5-1 and J usage is TRBJ2-7; no reliable D call. The CDR3 loop spans 13 amino acids. Germline loops: CDR1 SGHRS, CDR2 YFSETQ. Trimming left V 4 bases short and J 3 bases short, with 11 bases between. CDR3: CASSPLGSYEQYF. As DNA, the CDR3 is TGCGCCAGCAGCCCTCTAGGAAGCTACGAGCAGTACTTC.

The gene calls are TRBV6-1 and TRBJ1-3; D not certain. V lost 2 bases and J lost 4, with 3 bases in between. The CDR3 sequence is 12 residues long. CDR1 MNHNS and CDR2 SASEGT come from the germline V gene. CDR3 DNA: TGTGCCAGCAGTGAACTCGGAAACACCATATATTTT. This translates into CASSELGNTIYF.

This clone was seen just once. V and J are TRBV11-2 and TRBJ2-7, with D possibly matching TRBD2 (5 bases). CDR3 length equals 13 residues. Germline CDR1 and CDR2: SGHAT and FQNNGV. Trimming took off 2 bases at V and 4 bases at J, with 9 bases between the two ends. CDR3 amino acids: CASSLNPGYEQYF. The CDR3 DNA sequence: TGTGCCAGCAGCTTAAATCCGGGGTACGAGCAGTACTTC.

V is TRBV28 and J is TRBJ1-2; D call uncertain. V was trimmed by 3 bases and J by 6 bases, leaving 17 bases between them. The length of the CDR3 is 15 residues. The germline V gene encodes CDR1 MDHEN and CDR2 SYDVKM. The CDR3 region has the DNA TGTGCCAGCAGTTTCTTTAGAACAGCCGGGGATGGCTACACCTTC. This codes for CASSFFRTAGDGYTF.

The chain carries TRBV6-6 and TRBJ2-2; TRBD1 matches 10 bases. Germline values: CDR1 MNHNY, CDR2 SVGAGI (reference sequence). The CDR3 length is 15 residues. The junction had 4 bases not matched to a gene; V was cut back by 6 bases and J by 3 bases. CDR3 sequence reads: CASRPGTGDTGELFF. CDR3 nucleotides: TGTGCCAGCAGACCCGGGACAGGGGACACCGGGGAGCTGTTTTTT.

The rearrangement joins TRBV5-4 to TRBJ2-6; no definite D call. The V and J ends lost 7 bases and 0 bases respectively, with 11 bases between them. Germline V gene sequence: CDR1 SGHNT, CDR2 YYREEE (reference sequence). CDR3 length equals 15 residues. The CDR3 DNA is TGTGCCAGCGCCTCCCAAAGCTCTGGGGCCAACGTCCTGACTTTC. Protein sequence: CASASQSSGANVLTF.

V is TRBV6-1 and J is TRBJ2-3; no clear D gene. Germline CDR1 and CDR2: MNHNS and SASEGT. The CDR3 is made up of 13 amino acids. Between the trimmed V and J ends, which lost 1 base and 5 bases, there was a span of 7 bases. The CDR3 DNA is TGTGCCAGCAGTGAAGGTAGCCGAGATACGCAGTATTTT. Amino acid sequence: CASSEGSRDTQYF.

V gene TRBV3-1 (or the pseudogene TRBV3-2) combines with J gene TRBJ2-3; 7 positions agree with TRBD2. This CDR3 comprises 15 residues. J lost 4 bases, V lost 6 bases, and 10 bases had no gene match. Germline V gives CDR1 LGHDT, CDR2 YNNKEL (reference sequence). This chain's CDR3 is CASSEAGTAADTQYF. The CDR3 nucleotides are TGTGCCAGCAGTGAAGCGGGAACGGCGGCAGATACGCAGTATTTT.